This T cell receptor beta chain emerged from a study of T cells after yellow fever vaccination. Overall study: Preparation of the low-cell-number fractions used SMART-Seq v4 Ultra Low Input.

The length of the CDR3 is 17 residues. Looked up from germline, CDR1 is DFQATT and CDR2 is SNEGSKA (reference sequence). As to this clonotype: Its specificity is unknown.

Regarding the study as a whole: Abundant bulk-derived clonotypes could contaminate FACS-sorted repertoires.

TCRdb redid the calling of the 5' RACE reads with MiXCR, one entry per CDR3 protein. The sample has some 420,000 distinct CDR3 sequences; 15% to 20% are singletons. The chain employs TRBV20-1 and TRBJ2-3; TRBD1 agrees at 11 bases. The input for sequencing was PBMCs, taken before the yellow fever booster vaccination. This sequence was found in a man between 18 and 35 years old who received the YFV17D yellow fever vaccine. The CDR3 nucleotides are TGCAGGGCCGACGAGGACAGGGGGCTCCTCCAAGCAGATACGCAGTATTTT. Protein: CRADEDRGLLQADTQYF.